The 12 T cell receptor beta chains in this list originate from one sample, sequenced in a study of blood T cells in healthy people across ages. Combining a sample-barcoded 5' primer with a J-beta primer mix, a second PCR ran for roughly 7 to 12 cycles. Each CDR3 protein is one row after TCRdb ran MiXCR on the 5' RACE reads. This table holds over a million distinct CDR3 sequences, around 55% found once. The specimen sequenced was blood. The source of these receptors is a young man in good health.

The sample holds a few counts of this clonotype. V and J are TRBV6-1 and TRBJ2-3; D perhaps matches TRBD1 (6 bases). The CDR3 length is 14 residues. Germline assignment: CDR1 MNHNS and CDR2 SASEGT. Deletions cut 8 bases from V and 3 bases from J, with 15 bases between. In DNA, the CDR3 is TGTGCCAGCTTCGACAGGAGGCGTACAGATACGCAGTATTTT. Protein sequence: CASFDRRRTDTQYF.

This clonotype came up a few times. The V gene is TRBV12-3 or TRBV12-4, the J gene TRBJ1-5; D is ambiguous. The CDR3 length is 15 residues. V lost 3 bases and J 6 bases, leaving 15 bases between the germline ends. The CDR3 DNA reads TGTGCCAGCAGTTTTTTCGCGGCCGGTGGTCAGCCCCAGCATTTT. This codes for CASSFFAAGGQPQHF.

The chain couples TRBV6-5 to TRBJ1-4; the D gene is possibly TRBD1 (5 bases). Trimming removed 6 bases at V and 5 bases at J, with 13 bases between. From germline, CDR1 is MNHEY and CDR2 SVGAGI. The CDR3 covers 14 residues. The CDR3 spells CASRKQASNEKLFF. In nucleotides, the CDR3 is TGTGCCAGCAGAAAACAGGCAAGCAATGAAAAACTGTTTTTT.

There are a few counts of this clonotype. The V call is TRBV6-5, the J call TRBJ2-7; the match to TRBD1 covers 7 bases. The V gene's germline CDR1 is MNHEY and CDR2 SVGAGI. This CDR3 has 16 residues. Trimming at V came to 6 bases and at J to 1 base, leaving 12 bases not matched to a gene. In DNA, the CDR3 is TGTGCCAGCAGGCGACAGGGAGACCAGAGGTCCTACGAGCAGTACTTC. It codes for CASRRQGDQRSYEQYF.

This clonotype has only a few counts. The chain recombines TRBV29-1 with TRBJ1-1; a possible D gene is TRBD1 (6 bases). Germline V lookup: CDR1 SQVTM, CDR2 ANQGSEA. The CDR3 loop spans 13 amino acids. The V end was cut by 2 bases, the J end by 7 bases, with 14 bases between. The DNA of the CDR3 is TGCAGCGTTGAAACGGGGGGCAACCTTGAAGCTTTCTTT. Residues: CSVETGGNLEAFF.

The chain recombines TRBV27 with TRBJ2-7; D possibly uses TRBD1 or TRBD2 (5 bases each). The CDR3 loop spans 13 amino acids. CDR1 and CDR2 from the germline V gene are MNHEY and SMNVEV (reference sequence). V was shortened by 5 bases and J by 4 bases, with 12 bases between the two germline ends. DNA of the CDR3: TGTGCCAGCAGTACCCGGGGCCCTTACGAGCAGTACTTC. This encodes CASSTRGPYEQYF.

The chain employs TRBV12-3 or TRBV12-4 and TRBJ2-5, with D possibly TRBD2 on 7 matching bases. The length of the CDR3 is 15 residues. The germline V and J ends were trimmed by 8 bases and 5 bases, with 21 bases remaining between them. CDR3 loop: CASSPRGAVMETQYF. In DNA form, the CDR3 reads TGTGCCAGCTCGCCCCGGGGGGCTGTGATGGAGACCCAGTACTTC.

This clonotype was seen a few times. This chain uses TRBV27 with TRBJ2-7; a possible D gene is TRBD1 (7 bases). Germline V CDR1 and CDR2: MNHEY, SMNVEV (reference sequence). This CDR3 contains 13 residues. V lost 10 bases, J lost 0 bases, and 13 bases lay in between. CDR3 residues: CATGGGASYEQYF. The CDR3 DNA reads as TGTGCCACCGGAGGGGGCGCCTCCTACGAGCAGTACTTC.

This clonotype appeared a few times. V usage is TRBV5-5 and J usage is TRBJ2-7; D remains unclear. CDR3 length: 16 residues. Germline V gene lookup returns CDR1 SGHKS and CDR2 YYEKEE (reference sequence). V shed 1 base and J shed 3 bases, with 17 bases lying between them. The CDR3 coding sequence is TGTGCCAGCAGCTTGTTACCGGTCCTATACAACTACGAGCAGTACTTC. Translating gives CASSLLPVLYNYEQYF.

The V gene is TRBV7-9, the J gene TRBJ2-3, with 10 bases that match TRBD2. This CDR3 spans 16 amino acids. CDR1 and CDR2 (germline): SEHNR, FQNEAQ (reference sequence). Trimming removed 6 bases from V and 5 bases from J; junction bases left unmatched: 11. The CDR3 region has the DNA TGTGCCAGCAGTTTTCCCCCCGGGACTAGCGAAGATACGCAGTATTTT. Translation gives CASSFPPGTSEDTQYF.

The count of this clonotype is one. V and J are TRBV6-5 and TRBJ1-2, with D maybe TRBD1 (5 bases). Trimming cost V 2 bases and J 8 bases, with 12 bases left between them. The CDR3 spans 13 residues. CDR1 and CDR2 from the germline V gene are MNHEY and SVGAGI. Here the CDR3 DNA reads TGTGCCAGCAGTTACGGGGCAGACATGGGCTACACCTTC. Protein product: CASSYGADMGYTF.

This clonotype occurred once. CDR3 DNA sequence: TGTGCCAGCGCTTTAGTGGTGGGAGGCATGAACACTGAAGCTTTCTTT. It is translated as CASALVVGGMNTEAFF. The genes are TRBV7-6 and TRBJ1-1; D remains ambiguous. Trimming cost V 8 bases and J 0 bases, with 19 bases left between them. The CDR3 is made up of 16 amino acids. Germline V CDR1 and CDR2: SGHVS, FNYEAQ.